This T cell receptor (beta chain) was recorded in a study of blood T cells in healthy people across ages. Study summary: In model experiments, template switching was able to capture about one barcoded beta molecule for every two T cells that were present. Study conclusions and caveats: Shifts in expanded clonotypes may have been confounded by donor CMV status, which was unknown.

Trimming left V 4 bases short and J 4 bases short, with 7 bases between. This CDR3 has 12 amino acids. CDR1 SQVTM and CDR2 ANQGSEA come from the germline V gene. Through a sample-barcoded 5' primer and a J-beta primer mix, a second PCR was run for about 6 to 12 cycles. MiXCR, applied by TCRdb to the 5' RACE reads, yields one record per CDR3 protein. The table has around 800,000 distinct CDR3 sequences, around 25% seen once. This clonotype was observed a handful of times. No antigen is known for it. These records were also assigned to another study, of T cells of mothers and their children. This second report adds: According to the study, all extracted RNA entered cDNA synthesis at roughly 1.5 ug per 15 ul. Versus unrelated pairs, overlap was slightly higher in related mother-child pairs, without reaching significance.

The sequencing sample was made of blood. The sequence came from a boy between 10 and 17 years old in good health. The chain combines TRBV29-1 with TRBJ2-2; D unresolved. The CDR3 sequence is CSVVNITGELFF. The CDR3 bases are TGCAGCGTTGTAAATATCACCGGGGAGCTGTTTTTT.